This T cell receptor (beta chain) came from a study of esophageal squamous cell carcinoma under preoperative chemotherapy. Noted time point: before preoperative PTX-NDP chemotherapy. The CDR3 is 15 amino acids. The germline CDR1 and CDR2 sequences are SEHNR and FQNEAQ (reference sequence). Trimming stripped 3 bases from V and 2 bases from J, with 13 bases between. This clonotype was counted at least ten times. TCRdb reanalysed the PCR reads using MiXCR and keeps one entry per CDR3 protein. The table records about 30,000 distinct CDR3 sequences, under 60% of them present only once. The J gene is TRBJ1-1, the V gene TRBV7-9; D might be TRBD1 (6 bases). The sequence was obtained from a human donor with esophageal squamous cell carcinoma. The donor label of this sample is uncertain. Sampling took place from a patient given preoperative chemotherapy. The CDR3 spells CASSFLRQDNTEAFF. The CDR3 DNA is TGTGCCAGCAGCTTCCTAAGACAGGATAACACTGAAGCTTTCTTT.